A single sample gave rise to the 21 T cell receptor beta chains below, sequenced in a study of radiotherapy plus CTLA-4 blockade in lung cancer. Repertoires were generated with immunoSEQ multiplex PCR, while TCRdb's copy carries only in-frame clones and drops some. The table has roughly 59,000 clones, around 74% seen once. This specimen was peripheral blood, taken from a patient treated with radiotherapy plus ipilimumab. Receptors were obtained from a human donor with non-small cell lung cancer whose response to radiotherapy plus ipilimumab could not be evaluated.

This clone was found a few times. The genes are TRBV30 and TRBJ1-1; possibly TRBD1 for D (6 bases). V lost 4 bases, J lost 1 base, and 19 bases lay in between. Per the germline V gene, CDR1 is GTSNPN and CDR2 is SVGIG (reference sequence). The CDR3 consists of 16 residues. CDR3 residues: CAWNPRGASRNTEAFF. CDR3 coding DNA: TGTGCCTGGAACCCGCGGGGGGCAAGTAGGAACACTGAAGCTTTCTTT.

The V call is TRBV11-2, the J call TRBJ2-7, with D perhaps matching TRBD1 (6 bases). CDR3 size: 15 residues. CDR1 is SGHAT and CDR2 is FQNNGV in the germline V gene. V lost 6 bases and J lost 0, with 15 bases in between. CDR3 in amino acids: CASRSPGHRSYEQYF. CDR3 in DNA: TGTGCCAGCAGATCCCCGGGACACCGCTCCTACGAGCAGTACTTC.

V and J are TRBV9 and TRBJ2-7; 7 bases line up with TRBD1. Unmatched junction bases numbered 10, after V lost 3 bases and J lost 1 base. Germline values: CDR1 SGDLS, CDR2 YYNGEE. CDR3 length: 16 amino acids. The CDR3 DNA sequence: TGTGCCAGCAGCGCGAGCCCCGGGACAGCTTCCTACGAGCAGTACTTC. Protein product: CASSASPGTASYEQYF.

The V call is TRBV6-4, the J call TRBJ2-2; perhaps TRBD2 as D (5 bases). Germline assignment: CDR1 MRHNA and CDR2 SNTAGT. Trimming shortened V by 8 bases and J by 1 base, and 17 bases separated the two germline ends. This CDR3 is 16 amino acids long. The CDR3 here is CASSREVAGNTGELFF. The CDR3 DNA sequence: TGTGCCAGCTCCCGTGAGGTTGCGGGGAACACCGGGGAGCTGTTTTTT.

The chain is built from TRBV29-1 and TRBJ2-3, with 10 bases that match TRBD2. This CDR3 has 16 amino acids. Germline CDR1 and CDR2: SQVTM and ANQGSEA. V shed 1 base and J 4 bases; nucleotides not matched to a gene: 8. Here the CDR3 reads CSVEVGLAGVADTQYF. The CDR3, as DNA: TGCAGCGTTGAAGTTGGGCTAGCGGGAGTCGCAGATACGCAGTATTTT.

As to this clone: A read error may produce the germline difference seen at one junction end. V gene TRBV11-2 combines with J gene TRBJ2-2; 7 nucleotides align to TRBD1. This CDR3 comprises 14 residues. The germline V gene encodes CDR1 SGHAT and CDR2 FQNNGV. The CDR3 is CASSLSASQGGAVF. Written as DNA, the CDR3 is TGTGCCAGCAGCTTATCGGCTTCACAAGGGGGCGCGGTTTTT.

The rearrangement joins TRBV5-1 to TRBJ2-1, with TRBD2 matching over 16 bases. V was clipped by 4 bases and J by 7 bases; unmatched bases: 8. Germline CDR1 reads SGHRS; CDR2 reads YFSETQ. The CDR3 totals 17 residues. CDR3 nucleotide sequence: TGCGCCAGCAGCCCTGGCGGGACTAGCGGGAGGGGGAATGAGCAGTTCTTC. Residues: CASSPGGTSGRGNEQFF. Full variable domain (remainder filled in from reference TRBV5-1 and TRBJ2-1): KAGVTQTPRYLIKTRGQQVTLSCSPISGHRSVSWYQQTPGQGLQFLFEYFSETQRNKGNFPGRFSGRQFSNSRSEMNVSTLELGDSALYLCASSPGGTSGRGNEQFFGPGTRLTVL.

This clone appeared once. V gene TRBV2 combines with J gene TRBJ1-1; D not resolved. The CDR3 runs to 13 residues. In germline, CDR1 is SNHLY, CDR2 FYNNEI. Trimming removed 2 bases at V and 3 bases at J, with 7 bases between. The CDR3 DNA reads TGTGCCAGCAGTGAATCGGGGTACACTGAAGCTTTCTTT. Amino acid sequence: CASSESGYTEAFF.

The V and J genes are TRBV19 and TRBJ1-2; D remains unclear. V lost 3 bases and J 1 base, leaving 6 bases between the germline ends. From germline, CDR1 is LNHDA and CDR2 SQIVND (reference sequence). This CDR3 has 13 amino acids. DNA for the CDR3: TGTGCCAGTAGTATTCAGCGTAACTATGGCTACACCTTC. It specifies CASSIQRNYGYTF.

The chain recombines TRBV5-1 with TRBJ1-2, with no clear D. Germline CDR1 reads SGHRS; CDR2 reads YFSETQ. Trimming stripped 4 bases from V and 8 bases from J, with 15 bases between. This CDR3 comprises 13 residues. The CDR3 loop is CASSPDGSSGYTF. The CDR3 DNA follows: TGCGCCAGCAGCCCGGATGGGAGTAGCGGCTACACCTTC.

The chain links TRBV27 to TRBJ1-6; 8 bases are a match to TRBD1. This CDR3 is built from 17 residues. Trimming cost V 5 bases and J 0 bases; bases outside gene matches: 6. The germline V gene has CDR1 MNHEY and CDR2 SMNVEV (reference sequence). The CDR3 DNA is TGTGCCAGCAGTAACACAGGGGGAAGCTCCTATAATTCACCCCTCCACTTT. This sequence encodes CASSNTGGSSYNSPLHF.

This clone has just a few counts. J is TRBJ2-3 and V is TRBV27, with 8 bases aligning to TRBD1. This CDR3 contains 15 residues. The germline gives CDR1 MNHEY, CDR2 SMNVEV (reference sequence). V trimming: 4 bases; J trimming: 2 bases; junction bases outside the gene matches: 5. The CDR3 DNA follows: TGTGCCAGCAGTTCGATACAGGGGGTCACAGATACGCAGTATTTT. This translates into CASSSIQGVTDTQYF.

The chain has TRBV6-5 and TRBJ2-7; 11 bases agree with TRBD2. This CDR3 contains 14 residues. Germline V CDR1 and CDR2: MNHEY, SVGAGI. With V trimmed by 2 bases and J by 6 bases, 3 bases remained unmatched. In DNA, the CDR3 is TGTGCCAGCAGTTACGGGACTAGCGGAATCGAGCAGTACTTC. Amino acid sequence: CASSYGTSGIEQYF.

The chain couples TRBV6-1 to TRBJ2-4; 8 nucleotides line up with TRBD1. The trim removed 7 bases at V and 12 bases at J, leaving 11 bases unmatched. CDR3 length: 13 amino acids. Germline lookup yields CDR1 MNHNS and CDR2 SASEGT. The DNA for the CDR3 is TGTGCCAGCAACTACCGTGGACAGGGAAGTCAGTACTTC. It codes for CASNYRGQGSQYF.

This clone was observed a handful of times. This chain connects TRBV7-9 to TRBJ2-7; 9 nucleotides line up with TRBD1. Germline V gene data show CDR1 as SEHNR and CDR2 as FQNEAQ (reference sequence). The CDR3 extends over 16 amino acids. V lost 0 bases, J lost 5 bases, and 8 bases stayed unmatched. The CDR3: CASSLARGTGRNEQYF. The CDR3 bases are TGTGCCAGCAGCTTAGCCCGGGGGACAGGGCGGAACGAGCAGTACTTC.

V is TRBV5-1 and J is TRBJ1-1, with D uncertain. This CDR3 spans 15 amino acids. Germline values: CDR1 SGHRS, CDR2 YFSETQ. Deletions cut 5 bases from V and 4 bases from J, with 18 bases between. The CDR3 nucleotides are TGCGCCAGCAGTCCCAGGACTGGAAAGGTCACTGAAGCTTTCTTT. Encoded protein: CASSPRTGKVTEAFF.

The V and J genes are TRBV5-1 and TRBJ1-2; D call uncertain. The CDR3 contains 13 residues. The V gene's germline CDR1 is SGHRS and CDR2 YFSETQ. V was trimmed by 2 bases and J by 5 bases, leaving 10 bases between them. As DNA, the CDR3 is TGCGCCAGCAGCTTCGATAGTAGTTATGGCTACACCTTC. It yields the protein CASSFDSSYGYTF. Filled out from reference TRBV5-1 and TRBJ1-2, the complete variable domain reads KAGVTQTPRYLIKTRGQQVTLSCSPISGHRSVSWYQQTPGQGLQFLFEYFSETQRNKGNFPGRFSGRQFSNSRSEMNVSTLELGDSALYLCASSFDSSYGYTFGSGTRLTVV.

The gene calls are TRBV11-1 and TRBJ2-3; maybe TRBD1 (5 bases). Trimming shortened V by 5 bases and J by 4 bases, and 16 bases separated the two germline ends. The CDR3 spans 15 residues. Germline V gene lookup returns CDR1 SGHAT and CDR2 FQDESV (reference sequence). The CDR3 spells CASSGMGQPSDTQYF. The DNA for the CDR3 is TGTGCCAGCAGCGGTATGGGGCAGCCTTCAGATACGCAGTATTTT.

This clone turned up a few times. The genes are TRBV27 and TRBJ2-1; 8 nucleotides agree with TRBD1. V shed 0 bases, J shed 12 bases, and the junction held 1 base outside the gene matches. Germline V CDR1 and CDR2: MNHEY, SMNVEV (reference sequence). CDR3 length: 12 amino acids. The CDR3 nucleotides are TGTGCCAGCAGTTTATCAGGGACAGGGCAGTTCTTC. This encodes CASSLSGTGQFF.

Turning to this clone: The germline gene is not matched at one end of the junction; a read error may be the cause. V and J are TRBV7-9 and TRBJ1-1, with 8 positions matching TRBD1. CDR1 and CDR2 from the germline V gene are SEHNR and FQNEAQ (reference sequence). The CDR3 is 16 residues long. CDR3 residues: CASSHRTGNLNTEAFF. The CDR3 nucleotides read TGCGCCAGCAGCCATCGGACAGGGAATTTGAACACTGAAGCTTTCTTT. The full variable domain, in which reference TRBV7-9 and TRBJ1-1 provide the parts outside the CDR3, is DTGVSQNPRHKITKRGQNVTFRCDPISEHNRLYWYRQTLGQGPEFLTYFQNEAQLEKSRLLSDRFSAERPKGSFSTLEIQRTEQGDSAMYLCASSHRTGNLNTEAFFGQGTRLTVV.

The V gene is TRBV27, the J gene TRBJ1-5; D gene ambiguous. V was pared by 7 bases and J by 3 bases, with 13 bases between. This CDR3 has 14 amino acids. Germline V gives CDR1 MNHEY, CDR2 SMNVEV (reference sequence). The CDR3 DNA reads TGTGCCAGCAACGAGGGAGGCCCCAATCAGCCCCAGCATTTT. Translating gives CASNEGGPNQPQHF.